This TCR beta chain is drawn from a study of shared clonotypes between healthy human individuals. Overall study findings and caveats: Clonotype sharing among donors was expected to depend on sequencing depth.

CDR1 is SGHTA and CDR2 is FQGTGA in the germline V gene. This CDR3 is built from 13 residues. Trimming left V 1 base short and J 7 bases short, with 8 bases between. Genomic DNA (from each subset) was split evenly across several immunoSEQ plates. The quantity of DNA used in unsorted PBMC replicate PCRs was 300 ng, corresponding to tens of thousands of T cell genomes. Clones were read by immunoSEQ multiplex PCR, and TCRdb kept only the in-frame ones, dropping some. The table has approximately 440,000 clones, roughly three quarters seen once. There are many counts of this clone. Its target is unknown. This TCR was sampled from a middle-aged woman in good health. Some clones in this sample may be carry-over from other donors' samples. Sequencing input: PBMCs. The V gene is TRBV7-3, the J gene TRBJ1-3; tentative D call: TRBD1 (5 bases). The CDR3 loop is CASSLRRGNTIYF. Here the CDR3 DNA reads TGTGCCAGCAGCTTAAGACGGGGGAACACCATATATTTT. The complete variable domain, with remaining parts taken from reference TRBV7-3 and TRBJ1-3, reads GAGVSQTPSNKVTEKGKYVELRCDPISGHTALYWYRQSLGQGPEFLIYFQGTGAADDSGLPNDRFFAVRPEGSVSTLKIQRTERGDSAVYLCASSLRRGNTIYFGEGSWLTVV.